One sample yielded the 4 T cell receptor beta chains listed below, sequenced in a study of PD-L1 blockade in urothelial cancer. Stated time point: peripheral blood 6 weeks after treatment start. TCRdb's table, derived via immunoSEQ multiplex PCR, lists solely in-frame clones and lacks some. The sample shows tens of thousands of clones, around nine tenths of them seen only once. Specimen: PBMCs, collected around atezolizumab (anti-PD-L1) treatment. The receptors stem from a man aged 60-69 years with urothelial cancer.

This clone was seen only once. The chain couples TRBV28 to TRBJ2-1, with a weak D call TRBD2 (6 bases). The CDR3 has 15 residues. CDR1 is MDHEN, CDR2 SYDVKM, per germline. The V and J ends lost 10 bases and 6 bases respectively, with 22 bases between them. The CDR3 nucleotides read TGTGCCACCTTACCCTCCGCGGGACTTACCAATGAGCAGTTCTTC. Translation: CATLPSAGLTNEQFF.

This chain connects TRBV7-9 to TRBJ1-5; D is uncertain. In germline, CDR1 is SEHNR, CDR2 FQNEAQ (reference sequence). This CDR3 has 13 residues. With 0 bases removed from V and 4 bases from J, the gap between germline ends came to 4 bases. This CDR3 is CASSLAENQPQHF. For the CDR3, the DNA is TGTGCCAGCAGCTTAGCGGAGAATCAGCCCCAGCATTTT.

Note on this clone: Other DNA variants within this sample encode the same CDR3. The chain joins TRBV5-1 to TRBJ1-4, with a possible D match to TRBD1 (5 bases). Germline CDR1 is SGHRS and CDR2 is YFSETQ. V was cut by 1 base and J by 4 bases, with 11 bases left in between. There are 15 residues in the CDR3. The CDR3 sequence: CASSLRGFDNEKLFF. The CDR3 DNA follows: TGCGCCAGCAGCTTGCGGGGGTTTGATAATGAAAAACTGTTTTTT.

CDR3 sequence reads: CASSYSGFGELFF. The CDR3 DNA sequence: TGTGCCAGCAGTTACTCGGGCTTCGGGGAGCTGTTTTTT. The chain carries TRBV6-5 and TRBJ2-2; no reliable D call. CDR3 length: 13 amino acids. Germline V lookup: CDR1 MNHEY, CDR2 SVGAGI. The germline V and J ends were trimmed by 0 bases and 7 bases, with 6 bases remaining between them.